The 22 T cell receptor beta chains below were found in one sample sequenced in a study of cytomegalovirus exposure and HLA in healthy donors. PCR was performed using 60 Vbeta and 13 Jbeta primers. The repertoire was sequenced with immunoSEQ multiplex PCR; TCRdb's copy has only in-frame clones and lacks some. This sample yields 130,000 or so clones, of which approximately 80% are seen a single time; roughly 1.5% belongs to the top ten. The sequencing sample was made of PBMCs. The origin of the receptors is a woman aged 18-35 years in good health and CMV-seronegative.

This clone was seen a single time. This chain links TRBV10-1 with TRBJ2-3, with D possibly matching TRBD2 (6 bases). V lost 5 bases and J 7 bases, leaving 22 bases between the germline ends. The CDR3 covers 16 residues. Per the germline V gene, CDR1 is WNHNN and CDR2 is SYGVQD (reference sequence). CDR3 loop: CASSHTLAYDLNTQYF. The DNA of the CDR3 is TGCGCCAGCAGTCACACTCTAGCGTACGACCTTAATACGCAGTATTTT.

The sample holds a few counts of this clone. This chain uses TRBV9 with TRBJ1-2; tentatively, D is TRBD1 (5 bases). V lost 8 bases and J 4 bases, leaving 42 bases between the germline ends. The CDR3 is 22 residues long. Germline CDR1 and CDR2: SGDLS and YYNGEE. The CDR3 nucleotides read TGTGCCAGTGCATCCGGACCCCGAAGTGGGACTCAAGGTATGGGATGGAGCTATGGCTACACCTTC. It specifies CASASGPRSGTQGMGWSYGYTF.

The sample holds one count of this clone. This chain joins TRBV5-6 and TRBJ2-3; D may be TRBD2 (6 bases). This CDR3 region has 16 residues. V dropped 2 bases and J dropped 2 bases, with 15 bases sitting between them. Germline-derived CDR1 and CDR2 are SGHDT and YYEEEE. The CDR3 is CASSFGGTSITDTQYF. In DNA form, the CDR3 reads TGTGCCAGCAGCTTCGGCGGGACTTCAATCACAGATACGCAGTATTTT.

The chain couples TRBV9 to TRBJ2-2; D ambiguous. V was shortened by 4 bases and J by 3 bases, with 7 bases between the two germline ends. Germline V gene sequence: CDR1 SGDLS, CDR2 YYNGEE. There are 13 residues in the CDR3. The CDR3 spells CASSLYDTGELFF. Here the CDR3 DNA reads TGTGCCAGCAGCCTCTATGACACCGGGGAGCTGTTTTTT. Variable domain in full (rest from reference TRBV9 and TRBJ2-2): DSGVTQTPKHLITATGQRVTLRCSPRSGDLSVYWYQQSLDQGLQFLIQYYNGEERAKGNILERFSAQQFPDLHSELNLSSLELGDSALYFCASSLYDTGELFFGEGSRLTVL.

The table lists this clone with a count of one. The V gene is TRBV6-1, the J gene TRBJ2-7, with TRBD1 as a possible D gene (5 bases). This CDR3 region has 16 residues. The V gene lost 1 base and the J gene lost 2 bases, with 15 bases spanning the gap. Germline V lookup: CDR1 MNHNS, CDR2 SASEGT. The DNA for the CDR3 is TGTGCCAGCAGTGAAGTCACCATACAGGTCCCCTACGAGCAGTACTTC. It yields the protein CASSEVTIQVPYEQYF.

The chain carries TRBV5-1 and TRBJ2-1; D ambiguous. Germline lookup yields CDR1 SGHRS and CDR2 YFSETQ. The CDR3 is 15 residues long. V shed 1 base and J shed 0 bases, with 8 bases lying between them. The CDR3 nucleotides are TGCGCCAGCAGCTTGACGCTTAGCTCCTACAATGAGCAGTTCTTC. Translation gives CASSLTLSSYNEQFF.

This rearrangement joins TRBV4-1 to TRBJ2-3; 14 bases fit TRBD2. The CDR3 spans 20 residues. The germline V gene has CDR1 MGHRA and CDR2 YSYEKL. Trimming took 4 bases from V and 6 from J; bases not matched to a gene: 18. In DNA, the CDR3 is TGCGCCAGCAGCCGAACGACTCGGGCGACTAGCGGGGGGGCCGGCGATACGCAGTATTTT. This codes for CASSRTTRATSGGAGDTQYF.

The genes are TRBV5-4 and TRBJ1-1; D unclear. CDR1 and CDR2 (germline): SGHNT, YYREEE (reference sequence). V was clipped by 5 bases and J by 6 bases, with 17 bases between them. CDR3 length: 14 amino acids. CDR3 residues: CASSPGRAKAEAFF. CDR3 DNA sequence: TGTGCCAGCAGTCCGGGGAGGGCCAAAGCTGAAGCTTTCTTT.

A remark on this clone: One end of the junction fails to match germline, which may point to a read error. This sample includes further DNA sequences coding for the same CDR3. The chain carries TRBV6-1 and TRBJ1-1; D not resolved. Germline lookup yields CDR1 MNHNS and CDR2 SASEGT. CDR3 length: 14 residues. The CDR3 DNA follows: TGTGCCAGCAGCGAGGGATTCATGAACACTGAAGCCTTCTTT. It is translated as CASSEGFMNTEAFF.

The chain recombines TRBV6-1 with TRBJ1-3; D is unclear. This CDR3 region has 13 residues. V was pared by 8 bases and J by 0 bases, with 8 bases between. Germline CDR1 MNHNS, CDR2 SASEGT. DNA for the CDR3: TGTGCCAGCGGAGGGTTCTCTGGAAACACCATATATTTT. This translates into CASGGFSGNTIYF.

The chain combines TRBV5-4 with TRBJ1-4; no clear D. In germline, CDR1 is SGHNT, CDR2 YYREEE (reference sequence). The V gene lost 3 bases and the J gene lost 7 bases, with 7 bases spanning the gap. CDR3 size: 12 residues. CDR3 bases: TGTGCCAGCAGCTACCAGGCTGAAAAACTGTTTTTT. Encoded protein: CASSYQAEKLFF.

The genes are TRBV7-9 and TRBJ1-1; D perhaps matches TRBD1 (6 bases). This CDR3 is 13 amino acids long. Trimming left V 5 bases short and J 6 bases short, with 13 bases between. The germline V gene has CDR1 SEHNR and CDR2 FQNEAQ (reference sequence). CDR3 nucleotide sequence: TGTGCCAGCAGCCTAATACAGGGCTCTGAAGCTTTCTTT. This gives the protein CASSLIQGSEAFF.

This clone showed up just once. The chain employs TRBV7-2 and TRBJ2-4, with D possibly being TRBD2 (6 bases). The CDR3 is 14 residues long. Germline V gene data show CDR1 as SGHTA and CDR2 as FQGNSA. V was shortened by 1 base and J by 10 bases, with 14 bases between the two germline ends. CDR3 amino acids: CASSLVGGPRIQYF. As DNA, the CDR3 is TGTGCCAGCAGCTTAGTGGGGGGACCAAGGATTCAGTACTTC.

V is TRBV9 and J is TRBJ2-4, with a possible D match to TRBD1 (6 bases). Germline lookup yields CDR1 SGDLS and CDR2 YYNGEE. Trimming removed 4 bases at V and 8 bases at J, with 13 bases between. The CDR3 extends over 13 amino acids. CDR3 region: CASSPRAGDIQYF. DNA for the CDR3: TGTGCCAGCAGCCCCCGCGCAGGGGACATTCAGTACTTC.

The DNA for the CDR3 is TGTGCCAGCAGCCCAGAGACGTGGCGGGGCGATGAGCAGTTCTTC. This sequence encodes CASSPETWRGDEQFF. This rearrangement joins TRBV7-2 to TRBJ2-1; possible D gene TRBD2, 6 bases. In germline, CDR1 is SGHTA, CDR2 FQGNSA. V lost 5 bases to trimming and J lost 8 bases, with 19 bases between them. The CDR3 is 15 residues long.

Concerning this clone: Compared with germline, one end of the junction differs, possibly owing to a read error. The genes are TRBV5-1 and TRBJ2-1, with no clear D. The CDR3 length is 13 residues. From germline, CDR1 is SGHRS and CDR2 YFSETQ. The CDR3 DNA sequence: TGCGCCAGCACCTTGGGCCAGATCAATGAGCAGTTCTTC. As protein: CASTLGQINEQFF.

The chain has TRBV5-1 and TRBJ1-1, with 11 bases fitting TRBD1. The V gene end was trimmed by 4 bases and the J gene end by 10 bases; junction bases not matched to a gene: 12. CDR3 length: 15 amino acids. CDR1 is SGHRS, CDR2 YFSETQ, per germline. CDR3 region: CASSPLEGQGVGAFF. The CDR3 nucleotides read TGCGCCAGCAGCCCCCTCGAGGGACAGGGGGTGGGAGCTTTCTTT.

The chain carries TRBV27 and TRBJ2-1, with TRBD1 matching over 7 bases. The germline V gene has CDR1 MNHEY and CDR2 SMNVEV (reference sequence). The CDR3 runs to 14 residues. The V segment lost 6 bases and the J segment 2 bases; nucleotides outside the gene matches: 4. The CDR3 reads CASSRQGTYNEQFF. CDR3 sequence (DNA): TGTGCCAGCAGCCGACAGGGAACCTACAATGAGCAGTTCTTC.

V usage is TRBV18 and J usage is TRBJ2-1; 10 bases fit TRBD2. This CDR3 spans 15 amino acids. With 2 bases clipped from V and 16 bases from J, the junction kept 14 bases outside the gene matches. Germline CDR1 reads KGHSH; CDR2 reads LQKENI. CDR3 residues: CASSPELAGPGLFFF. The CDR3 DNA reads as TGTGCCAGCTCACCAGAACTAGCGGGGCCTGGCCTATTTTTCTTC.

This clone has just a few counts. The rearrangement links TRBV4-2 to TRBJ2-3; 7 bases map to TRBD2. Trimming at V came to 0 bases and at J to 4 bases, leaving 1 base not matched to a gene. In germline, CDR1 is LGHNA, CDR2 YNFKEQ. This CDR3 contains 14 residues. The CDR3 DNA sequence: TGTGCCAGCAGCCAAGAAGGACTAGCAGATACGCAGTATTTT. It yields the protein CASSQEGLADTQYF.

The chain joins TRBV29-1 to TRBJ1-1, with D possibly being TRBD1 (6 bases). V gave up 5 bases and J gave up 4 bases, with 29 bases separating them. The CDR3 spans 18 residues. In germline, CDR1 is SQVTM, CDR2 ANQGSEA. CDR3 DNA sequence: TGCAGCGTTTCAGGGGTGGCGCACCGGTCGCCTGCGAGCACTGAAGCTTTCTTT. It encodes CSVSGVAHRSPASTEAFF.

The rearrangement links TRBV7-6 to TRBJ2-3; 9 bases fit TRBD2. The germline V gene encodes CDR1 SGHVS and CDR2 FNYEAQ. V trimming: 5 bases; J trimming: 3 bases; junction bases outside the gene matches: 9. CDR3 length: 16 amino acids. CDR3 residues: CASSQAGGGLTDTQYF. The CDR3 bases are TGTGCCAGCAGCCAGGCGGGAGGGGGGCTAACAGATACGCAGTATTTT.